These T cell receptor beta chains were read from a single sample in a study of Ad26.COV2.S vaccination and SARS-CoV-2 variants. Clones were read by immunoSEQ multiplex PCR, and TCRdb kept only the in-frame ones, dropping some. The sample has approximately 410,000 clones; 92% are singletons. The specimen was peripheral blood, collected in a trial of Ad26.COV2.S vaccine versus placebo. Receptors originate from a person between 18 and 59 years old who received the Ad26.COV2.S COVID-19 vaccine or a placebo. CDR3s include the opening cysteine and the closing phenylalanine or tryptophan. D genes are given only for firm matches. Size tells how often a clone was seen (once, few, many) or the class of an expanded clone, and some rows leave it out.

once,TRBJ2-1,TRBV6-1,TRBD1,CASSGTSGTGTFLDNEQFF,TGTGCCAGCAGTGGAACTTCCGGGACAGGCACCTTCCTGGACAATGAGCAGTTCTTC
NA,TRBJ2-1,TRBV19,NA,CASSIFGTSNNEQFF,TGTGCCAGTAGTATTTTTGGGACCAGCAACAATGAGCAGTTCTTC
NA,TRBJ2-7,TRBV4-3,NA,CASSQGGATKQYF,TGCGCCAGCAGCCAAGGGGGGGCTACGAAGCAGTACTTC
NA,TRBJ1-3,TRBV3-1/TRBV3-2,NA,CASSQVFRGSGNTIYF,TGTGCCAGCAGCCAAGTTTTCAGGGGCTCTGGAAACACCATATATTTT
NA,TRBJ2-7,TRBV7-9,TRBD2,CASSPTGTSGVWEQYF,TGTGCCAGCAGCCCCACCGGGACTAGCGGGGTCTGGGAGCAGTACTTC
NA,TRBJ2-3,TRBV4-1,NA,CASSQSGLNTDTQYF,TGCGCCAGCAGCCAATCGGGACTCAACACAGATACGCAGTATTTT
once,TRBJ2-7,TRBV7-2,TRBD1,CASSQTGTGYYEQYF,TGTGCCAGCAGCCAAACCGGGACAGGTTACTACGAGCAGTACTTC
NA,TRBJ1-1,TRBV5-6,NA,CASSLDGRDNTEAFF,TGTGCCAGCAGCTTGGACGGCAGGGATAACACTGAAGCTTTCTTT
NA,TRBJ1-2,TRBV7-9,TRBD1,CASSPGQGVTNYGYTF,TGTGCCAGCAGCCCCGGACAGGGCGTAACGAACTATGGCTACACCTTC
NA,TRBJ1-2,TRBV29-1,NA,CSVGPQGPLGYGYTF,TGCAGCGTGGGCCCACAGGGTCCTCTGGGCTATGGCTACACCTTC
NA,TRBJ2-7,TRBV4-1,NA,CASSQDPDLGGYEQYF,TGCGCCAGCAGCCAAGACCCGGACCTGGGTGGCTACGAGCAGTACTTC
NA,TRBJ1-2,TRBV28,NA,CASRQGSEFPYGYTF,TGTGCCAGCCGTCAGGGGTCGGAATTCCCCTATGGCTACACCTTC
once,TRBJ2-1,TRBV5-1,TRBD2,CASRGSQPSGGWHEQFF,TGCGCCAGCCGGGGGTCCCAGCCTAGCGGGGGGTGGCATGAGCAGTTCTTC
NA,TRBJ2-1,TRBV2,NA,CASTLGASSYNEQFF,TGTGCCAGCACCCTCGGTGCGAGCTCCTACAATGAGCAGTTCTTC
many,TRBJ1-6,TRBV18,TRBD1,CASSQTGERSPLHF,TGTGCCAGCTCACAGACAGGGGAACGTTCACCCCTCCACTTT
few,TRBJ1-1,TRBV7-9,NA,CASSFSTWTEAFF,TGTGCCAGCAGCTTTTCGACTTGGACTGAAGCTTTCTTT
once,TRBJ1-1,TRBV4-1,TRBD1,CASSQVVQGAVTEAFF,TGCGCCAGCAGCCAAGTGGTACAGGGGGCGGTGACTGAAGCTTTCTTT
few,TRBJ2-7,TRBV12-5,TRBD2,CASGWGTSGYYEQYF,TGTGCTAGTGGTTGGGGGACTAGCGGCTACTACGAGCAGTACTTC
NA,TRBJ1-2,TRBV5-4,NA,CASSPEGGIGYGYTF,TGTGCCAGCAGCCCTGAAGGAGGGATCGGCTATGGCTACACCTTC